This T cell receptor beta chain is from a study of technical replicates of blood from several donors. Only in-frame clones appear in the TCRdb table, and some are missing; sequencing was by immunoSEQ multiplex PCR. The table shows almost 90,000 clones, with about 94% occurring only once. This CDR3 contains 14 residues. V lost 4 bases, J lost 4 bases, and 14 bases lay in between. From germline, CDR1 is GTSNPN and CDR2 SVGIG (reference sequence). The TCR was taken from a human donor in good health. The chain couples TRBV30 to TRBJ1-5; no clear D. Material for sequencing was T cells isolated from PBMCs. The chain's CDR3 is CAWKVRGINQPQHF. As DNA, the CDR3 is TGTGCCTGGAAGGTTCGGGGAATTAATCAGCCCCAGCATTTT.